Here is one T cell receptor (beta chain) with its context. The data originate from a study of blood T cell repertoires in COVID-19. Overall study: Sources were T cells, B-cell-depleted T cells, or PBMCs; the material itself was cDNA or gDNA.

Looked up from germline, CDR1 is SGHNT and CDR2 is YYREEE (reference sequence). Deletions cut 4 bases from V and 10 bases from J, with 15 bases between. The CDR3 has 14 residues. In the original analysis: Amplification from reference gene primers served as the basis for estimated nucleated cell counts. This table comes from immunoSEQ multiplex PCR, and its TCRdb copy is limited to in-frame clones, with some not included. V and J calls and clone size are given by that table; D and trimming were obtained from the DNA. The profile shows around 84,000 clones, over 80% of them singletons. The chain has TRBV5-4 and TRBJ1-6; maybe TRBD1 (5 bases). Sequences were obtained from peripheral blood. This TCR was recovered from a man older than 75 with active or convalescent COVID-19. CDR3 protein: CASSPGDLGSPLHF. CDR3 DNA: TGTGCCAGCAGCCCGGGGGACCTAGGGTCACCCCTCCACTTT.